Listed here are 31 T cell receptor beta chains from one sample, sequenced in a study of CD8 T cells in cerebrospinal fluid in Alzheimer's disease. TCRdb reworked the 10x single-cell sequencing reads into one entry per CDR3 protein, no DNA. The sample has around 1,700 distinct CDR3 sequences. The sequencing input was cerebrospinal fluid. The source of these receptors is a human donor in good health.

This clonotype counts as large by frequency. The gene calls are TRBV25-1 and TRBJ1-5; TCRdb calls TRBD1, which cannot be checked without DNA. This CDR3 has 14 residues. Germline V lookup: CDR1 MGHDK, CDR2 SYGVNS. The CDR3 region is CASSGTGWEQPQHF.

This clonotype shows up as large by frequency. The chain employs TRBV4-1 and TRBJ2-7; TCRdb reports TRBD1, a call that lacks DNA to check it against. The CDR3 has 21 amino acids. Germline lookup yields CDR1 MGHRA and CDR2 YSYEKL. CDR3 region: CASSPRGAAGTGGLRDYEQYF.

Frequency places this clonotype as medium-sized (0.01 to 0.1%). V is TRBV12-3 or TRBV12-4 and J is TRBJ2-3; TCRdb lists TRBD1, though no DNA is available to test this call. This CDR3 is 13 amino acids long. CDR3 region: CASSPLRGDTQYF.

This clonotype is identified as medium-sized from frequency. The rearrangement uses TRBV7-2 and TRBJ1-6; TCRdb gives TRBD1 as the D gene, but with no DNA this cannot be confirmed. In germline, CDR1 is SGHTA, CDR2 FQGNSA. This CDR3 contains 14 residues. The CDR3 reads CASTFSDRGGPLHF.

Considering frequency, this clonotype is medium-sized. The V and J genes are TRBV27 and TRBJ2-1; with no DNA, the TCRdb D assignment of TRBD1 cannot be verified. Germline CDR1 reads MNHEY; CDR2 reads SMNVEV (reference sequence). This CDR3 contains 13 residues. The CDR3 sequence is CASSFGAYNEQFF.

Judged by frequency, this clonotype is medium-sized. The chain recombines TRBV9 with TRBJ1-1; absent DNA, TCRdb's TRBD1 call cannot be checked. The CDR3 sequence is 14 residues long. Germline CDR1 reads SGDLS; CDR2 reads YYNGEE. This CDR3 is CASSALDRGAEAFF. Full variable domain (outside the CDR3, taken from reference TRBV9 and TRBJ1-1): DSGVTQTPKHLITATGQRVTLRCSPRSGDLSVYWYQQSLDQGLQFLIQYYNGEERAKGNILERFSAQQFPDLHSELNLSSLELGDSALYFCASSALDRGAEAFFGQGTRLTVV.

This clonotype is deemed medium-sized (0.01 to 0.1%) by its frequency. The CDR3 sequence is CASSLAGVGSGNTIYF. The chain uses TRBV7-2 and TRBJ1-3. Germline assignment: CDR1 SGHTA and CDR2 FQGNSA. CDR3 length: 16 residues. The entire variable domain, with the rest obtained from reference TRBV7-2 and TRBJ1-3, is as follows: GAGVSQSPSNKVTEKGKDVELRCDPISGHTALYWYRQSLGQGLEFLIYFQGNSAPDKSGLPSDRFSAERTGGSVSTLTIQRTQQEDSAVYLCASSLAGVGSGNTIYFGEGSWLTVV.

The rearrangement links TRBV5-1 to TRBJ2-2; TCRdb's D call of TRBD2 is untestable without DNA. The CDR3 length is 17 residues. CDR1 SGHRS and CDR2 YFSETQ come from the germline V gene. The chain's CDR3 is CASSPGLAGVAPGSCFF. The full variable domain, with the rest looked up from reference TRBV5-1 and TRBJ2-2, is KAGVTQTPRYLIKTRGQQVTLSCSPISGHRSVSWYQQTPGQGLQFLFEYFSETQRNKGNFPGRFSGRQFSNSRSEMNVSTLELGDSALYLCASSPGLAGVAPGSCFFGEGSRLTVL.

In terms of frequency, this clonotype is medium-sized. The chain employs TRBV6-5 and TRBJ2-7; TCRdb picks TRBD1, but there is no DNA to check that call. Germline V gene data show CDR1 as MNHEY and CDR2 as SVGAGI. This CDR3 contains 15 residues. The CDR3 loop reads CASSYAWGPYYEQYF.

This clonotype ranks as medium-sized in terms of frequency. V usage is TRBV5-5 and J usage is TRBJ2-2; TCRdb indicates TRBD2, and absent DNA this call remains unverified. Germline CDR1 reads SGHKS; CDR2 reads YYEKEE (reference sequence). CDR3 length: 16 residues. The CDR3 sequence: CASSFSSGRSTGELFF.

Measured by frequency, this clonotype is medium-sized. The chain joins TRBV11-3 to TRBJ1-4. CDR1 SGHNT and CDR2 YENEEA come from the germline V gene. The CDR3 spans 16 residues. The CDR3 sequence is CASSLDRTTGREKLFF. The full variable domain, its missing parts supplied by reference TRBV11-3 and TRBJ1-4, is EAGVVQSPRYKIIEKKQPVAFWCNPISGHNTLYWYLQNLGQGPELLIRYENEEAVDDSQLPKDRFSAERLKGVDSTLKIQPAELGDSAVYLCASSLDRTTGREKLFFGSGTQLSVL.

This clonotype is called large based on its frequency. The chain joins TRBV7-3 to TRBJ2-6; TCRdb lists TRBD1, though no DNA is available to test this call. The CDR3 runs to 15 residues. CDR1 and CDR2 from the germline V gene are SGHTA and FQGTGA. The CDR3: CASSPQVAGANVLTF.

This clonotype registers medium-sized by frequency. The chain couples TRBV20-1 to TRBJ1-6. The germline CDR1 and CDR2 sequences are DFQATT and SNEGSKA (reference sequence). This CDR3 has 14 residues. The chain's CDR3 is CSARVGGNNSPLHF.

By frequency, this clonotype registers medium-sized. The chain links TRBV20-1 to TRBJ2-7. CDR1 and CDR2 (germline): DFQATT, SNEGSKA (reference sequence). The CDR3 is made up of 14 amino acids. The CDR3 protein is CSARDREGLDEQYF.

This clonotype is labeled medium-sized based on frequency. V gene TRBV27 combines with J gene TRBJ2-3; no DNA is available, so the TRBD1 call from TCRdb remains unchecked. Germline CDR1 and CDR2: MNHEY and SMNVEV (reference sequence). The CDR3 loop spans 15 amino acids. CDR3 sequence: CASSLFSGSTDTQYF.

This clonotype is identified as medium-sized from frequency. This chain connects TRBV4-3 to TRBJ1-2; the D gene TCRdb calls, TRBD1, cannot be checked with no DNA. This CDR3 spans 17 amino acids. Germline V gene sequence: CDR1 LGHNA, CDR2 YSLEER. This CDR3 is CASSQDLGTGVNYGYTF.

This clonotype is called medium-sized based on its frequency. This chain links TRBV6-2 or TRBV6-3 with TRBJ2-3; TCRdb gives TRBD2 as the D gene, but with no DNA this cannot be confirmed. There are 15 residues in the CDR3. Germline loops: CDR1 MNHEY, CDR2 SVGEGT. CDR3 amino acids: CASSQRGGYTDTQYF.

This clonotype counts as medium-sized by frequency. The chain carries TRBV14 and TRBJ2-5. Germline CDR1 reads SGHDN; CDR2 reads FVKESK. The CDR3 runs 15 residues. The CDR3 region is CASSQDLGLHETQYF.

The genes are TRBV19 and TRBJ2-3; TCRdb lists TRBD1, though no DNA is available to test this call. CDR1 and CDR2 (germline): LNHDA, SQIVND (reference sequence). The CDR3 is 15 residues long. The CDR3 protein is CASSIGQGPGDTQYF.

This clonotype is called medium-sized based on its frequency. The chain combines TRBV20-1 with TRBJ2-1. This CDR3 comprises 16 residues. Germline CDR1 reads DFQATT; CDR2 reads SNEGSKA (reference sequence). CDR3 region: CSARTLWAGFYNEQFF.

Judged by frequency, this clonotype is large. The chain joins TRBV7-2 to TRBJ1-2. The V gene's germline CDR1 is SGHTA and CDR2 FQGNSA. The CDR3 totals 12 residues. CDR3 sequence: CASSLEGYGYTF.

This clonotype ranks as medium-sized in terms of frequency. This chain uses TRBV7-2 with TRBJ2-7; TCRdb's D call, TRBD2, is unchecked because there is no DNA. The CDR3 runs to 16 residues. CDR1 is SGHTA and CDR2 is FQGNSA in the germline V gene. CDR3: CASSFGTSGGTYEQYF.

Judged by frequency, this clonotype is large. The J gene is TRBJ2-5, the V gene TRBV5-8. Germline V lookup: CDR1 SGHTS, CDR2 YDEGEE. The CDR3 consists of 15 residues. CDR3 sequence reads: CASSSGPLYQETQYF. Combining the CDR3 with reference TRBV5-8 and TRBJ2-5 gives the whole variable domain EAGVTQSPTHLIKTRGQQATLRCSPISGHTSVYWYQQALGLGLQFLLWYDEGEERNRGNFPPRFSGRQFPNYSSELNVNALELEDSALYLCASSSGPLYQETQYFGPGTRLLVL.

In terms of frequency, this clonotype is large (0.1 to 1%). The chain is built from TRBV9 and TRBJ2-3; TCRdb calls TRBD1, which cannot be checked without DNA. The CDR3 has 14 residues. The germline V gene has CDR1 SGDLS and CDR2 YYNGEE. The CDR3 loop reads CASSVPPLKGTQYF.

Its frequency marks this clonotype as medium-sized. V gene TRBV7-9 combines with J gene TRBJ1-1; TCRdb proposes TRBD1, but this gene call is untestable without DNA. This CDR3 is built from 15 residues. Germline CDR1 is SEHNR and CDR2 is FQNEAQ (reference sequence). CDR3 protein: CASSLALDRVTEAFF.

In terms of frequency, this clonotype is medium-sized (0.01 to 0.1%). CDR3 residues: CASSLAALSYNEQFF. The chain carries TRBV6-2 or TRBV6-3 and TRBJ2-1; without DNA, the TCRdb call of TRBD2 cannot be checked. This CDR3 region has 15 residues. Per the germline V gene, CDR1 is MNHEY and CDR2 is SVGEGT.

Frequency places this clonotype as large. V usage is TRBV5-5 and J usage is TRBJ2-3; the TCRdb call, TRBD2, lacks DNA for checking. Germline V lookup: CDR1 SGHKS, CDR2 YYEKEE (reference sequence). The CDR3 has 15 amino acids. This CDR3 reads CASSPQRVEMDTQYF.

The chain employs TRBV20-1 and TRBJ2-5; TCRdb designates TRBD2, a call that cannot be tested without DNA. The CDR3 is 12 amino acids. Germline V gene data show CDR1 as DFQATT and CDR2 as SNEGSKA (reference sequence). CDR3 sequence reads: CSARQAGETQYF.

This clonotype is classed as large by frequency. The chain recombines TRBV11-2 with TRBJ2-1; the TRBD2 assignment by TCRdb is unverifiable without DNA. Germline assignment: CDR1 SGHAT and CDR2 FQNNGV. The CDR3 loop spans 12 amino acids. The CDR3 region is CASSSGLTEQFF.

This clonotype shows up as medium-sized (0.01 to 0.1%) by frequency. This chain links TRBV7-3 with TRBJ2-1; TCRdb reports TRBD1, a call that lacks DNA to check it against. The length of the CDR3 is 17 residues. Germline CDR1 and CDR2: SGHTA and FQGTGA. This chain's CDR3 is CASSRLAGQGDYNEQFF.

This clonotype is classed as medium-sized by frequency. V usage is TRBV6-6 and J usage is TRBJ1-1. This CDR3 is 13 amino acids long. Germline lookup yields CDR1 MNHNY and CDR2 SVGAGI (reference sequence). The CDR3 loop is CATMTPLHTEAFF.